This T cell receptor beta chain is drawn from a study of spatial heterogeneity in lung cancer (dated by TCRdb to between 2018 and 2020). Regarding the study in general: Samples were obtained from over 70 patients with early-stage, untreated non-small cell lung cancer from the lung TRACERx cohort. Follow-up PBMC samples were sequenced whenever available, with the median time to follow-up being 2 to 3 years after resection. At surgery, both alpha and beta chains were TCR-sequenced in about 200 tumor regions, approximately 64 matched nontumor lung samples and a few dozen PBMC samples. Nonsynonymous mutation counts, determined by whole-exome sequencing of tumor tissue, were related to TCR repertoire features. More beta-chain than alpha-chain transcripts were consistently detected, likely reflecting higher beta-chain transcript abundance. In the raw uncorrected reads, each unique combination of TCR and UMI appeared more than ten times on average. TCR alpha and beta repertoires were quantitatively compared across multiple tumor regions, matched nontumor lung and blood in non-small cell lung cancer.

This clonotype was observed at least ten times. Its antigen target is currently unknown. One base away there is no much larger clone; base qualities are not given. The investigation overall reported the following: Only roughly 14 patients were included in comparisons of baseline and follow-up blood repertoires. Additional single-cell paired TCR alpha and beta sequencing was considered necessary to confirm, at a functional level, the hypothesis that regional TCRs recognize regional mutations. Ubiquitous expanded tumor TCRs were detected in blood more often at tumor resection than at routine follow-up.

Receptors were amplified or captured by 5' RACE. The sample was run on a NextSeq 500. To allow correction of PCR and sequencing errors, the TCR library protocol tagged every TCR cDNA molecule with a unique molecular identifier. The original pipeline was this. Decombinator tools were used for TCR identification, UMI-based error correction and CDR3 extraction. Expanded TCRs were defined as those above a frequency of 2 per 1,000, corresponding to the top 1% of the tumor frequency distribution. Renyi diversity was computed with the R vegan package after each repertoire had been subsampled 100 times to 5,000 TCRs. CDR3 similarity networks were built from amino acid triplet string-kernel similarity, connecting CDR3s with pairwise similarity above 0.82. The public reads were reprocessed in TCRdb via fastp at Q25 and MiXCR, keeping in-frame beta chains. Rows with a matching CDR3 protein are joined into one entry that keeps the most common DNA and genes. Here the V and J calls rest on TCRdb's processing, not on the authors' analysis. For this sample there are some 46,000 distinct CDR3 sequences; around 11% appear just once. The biggest ten clones account for roughly 32% of the sample.

V and J lose 6 bases and 6 bases, and a span of 21 bases separates them. From its cysteine to its phenylalanine, the CDR3 spans 15 amino acids. The CDR3 DNA has 45 bases and is translated from base 1. The germline V gene (reference sequence) sets CDR1 to DFQATT and CDR2 to SNEGSKA. In the paper's terms, the time point label means: blood at routine non-recurrence follow-up after resection. Without any cell sorting, TCR sequencing was performed on whole RNA extracted either from tumor and nontumor lung tissue or from cryopreserved PBMC samples. Patients were selected for TCR sequencing only if sufficient RNA was available from at least two tumor regions.

The starting material was PBMCs, obtained at follow-up. The chain is encoded by TRBV20-1 joined to TRBJ1-5, and perhaps TRBD1 as D gene, on 5 matching bases. This clonotype was obtained from a male donor with early-stage non-small cell lung cancer. Read as DNA, the sequence is TGCAGTGCCCCCCCTAGGCCAGGGACGGGTCAGCCCCAGCATTTT. This gives the protein CSAPPRPGTGQPQHF.